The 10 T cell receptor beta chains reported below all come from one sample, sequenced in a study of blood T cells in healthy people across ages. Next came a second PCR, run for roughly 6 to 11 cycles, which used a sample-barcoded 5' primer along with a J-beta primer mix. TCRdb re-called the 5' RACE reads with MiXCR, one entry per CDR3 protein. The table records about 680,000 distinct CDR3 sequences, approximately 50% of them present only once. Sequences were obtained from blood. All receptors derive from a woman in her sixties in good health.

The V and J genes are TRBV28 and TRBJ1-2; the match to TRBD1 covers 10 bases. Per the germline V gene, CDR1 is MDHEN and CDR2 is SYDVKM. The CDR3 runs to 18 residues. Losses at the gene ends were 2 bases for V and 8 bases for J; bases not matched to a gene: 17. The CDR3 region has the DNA TGTGCCAGCAGTTTAAACCCACATACTGGGACAGGGGAGGGAGGCTACACCTTC. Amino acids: CASSLNPHTGTGEGGYTF.

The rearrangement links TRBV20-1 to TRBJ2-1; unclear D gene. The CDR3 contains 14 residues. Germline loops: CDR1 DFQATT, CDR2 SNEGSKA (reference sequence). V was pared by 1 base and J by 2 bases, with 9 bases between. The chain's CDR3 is CSARGLSAYNEQFF. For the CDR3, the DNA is TGCAGTGCTAGAGGCCTATCGGCCTACAATGAGCAGTTCTTC.

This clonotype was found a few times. In nucleotides, the CDR3 is TGTGCCAGCAGAGATCGGGGCTTCTACGAGCAGTACTTC. This sequence encodes CASRDRGFYEQYF. The chain joins TRBV28 to TRBJ2-7; D possibly matches TRBD1 or TRBD2 (5 bases each). This CDR3 region has 13 residues. Trimming removed 6 bases at V and 3 bases at J, with 12 bases between. Germline CDR1 MDHEN, CDR2 SYDVKM.

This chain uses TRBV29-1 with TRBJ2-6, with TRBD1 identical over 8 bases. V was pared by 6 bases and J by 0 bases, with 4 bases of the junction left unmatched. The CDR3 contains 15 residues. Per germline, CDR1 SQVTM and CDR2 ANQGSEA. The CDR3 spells CSVRTGSSGANVLTF. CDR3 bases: TGCAGCGTGAGGACAGGGAGCTCTGGGGCCAACGTCCTGACTTTC. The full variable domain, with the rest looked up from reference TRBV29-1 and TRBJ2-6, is SAVISQKPSRDICQRGTSLTIQCQVDSQVTMMFWYRQQPGQSLTLIATANQGSEATYESGFVIDKFPISRPNLTFSTLTVSNMSPEDSSIYLCSVRTGSSGANVLTFGAGSRLTVL.

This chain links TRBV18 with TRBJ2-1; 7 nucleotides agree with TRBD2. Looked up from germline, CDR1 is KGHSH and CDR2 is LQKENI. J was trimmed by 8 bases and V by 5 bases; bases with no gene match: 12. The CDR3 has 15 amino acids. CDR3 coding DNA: TGTGCCAGCTCAGAAACTGGCGGGAGTGGCGATGAGCAGTTCTTC. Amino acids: CASSETGGSGDEQFF.

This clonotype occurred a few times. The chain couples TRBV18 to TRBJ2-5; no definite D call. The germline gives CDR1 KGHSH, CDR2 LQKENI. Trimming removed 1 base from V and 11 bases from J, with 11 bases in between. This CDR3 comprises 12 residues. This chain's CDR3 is CASSPQTRQQYF. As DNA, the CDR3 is TGTGCCAGCTCACCACAAACGAGGCAGCAGTACTTC.

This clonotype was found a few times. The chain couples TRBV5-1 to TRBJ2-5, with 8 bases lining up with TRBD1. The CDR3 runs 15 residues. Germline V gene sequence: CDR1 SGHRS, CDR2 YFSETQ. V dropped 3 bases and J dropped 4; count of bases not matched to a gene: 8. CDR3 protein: CASSSDTGGGETQYF. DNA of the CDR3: TGCGCCAGCAGCTCAGACACAGGGGGAGGAGAGACCCAGTACTTC.

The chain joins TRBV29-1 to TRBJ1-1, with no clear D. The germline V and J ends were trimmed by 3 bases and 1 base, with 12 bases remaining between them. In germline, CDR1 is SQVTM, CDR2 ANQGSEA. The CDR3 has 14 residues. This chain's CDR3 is CSVDLGRPNTEAFF. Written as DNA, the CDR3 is TGCAGCGTTGACCTCGGACGCCCGAACACTGAAGCTTTCTTT.

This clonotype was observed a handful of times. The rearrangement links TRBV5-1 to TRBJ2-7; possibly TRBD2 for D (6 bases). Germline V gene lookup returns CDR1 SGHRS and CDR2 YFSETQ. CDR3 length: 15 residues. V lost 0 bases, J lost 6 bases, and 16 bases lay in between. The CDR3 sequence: CASSLAQGGHGEQYF. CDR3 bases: TGCGCCAGCAGCTTGGCTCAGGGAGGACACGGCGAGCAGTACTTC.

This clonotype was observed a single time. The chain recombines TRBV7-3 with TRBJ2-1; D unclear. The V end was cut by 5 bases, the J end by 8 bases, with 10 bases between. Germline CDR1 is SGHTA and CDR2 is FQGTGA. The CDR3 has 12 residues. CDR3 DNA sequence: TGTGCCAGCAGCCCCGGCTTGCATGAGCAGTTCTTC. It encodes CASSPGLHEQFF.